This T cell receptor beta chain was captured in a study of T cells in Graves' hyperthyroidism and ophthalmopathy. Regions amplified from RNA transcripts were the TCR beta CDR3 regions. A first-round RT-PCR of the TCR CDR3 used the HTBI primer set. TCRdb re-called the multiplex PCR reads with MiXCR, one entry per CDR3 protein. The table shows hundreds of thousands of distinct CDR3 sequences, with around 42% occurring only once. The CDR3 extends over 10 amino acids. Germline V gives CDR1 SQVTM, CDR2 ANQGSEA. Trimming at V came to 6 bases and at J to 16 bases, leaving 8 bases not matched to a gene. Stable disease denoted Graves' hyperthyroidism without ophthalmopathy progression within 18 months.

The chain couples TRBV29-1 to TRBJ1-3, with 8 bases fitting TRBD1. Input material: peripheral blood or thyroid tissue (not recorded which). The source is a woman aged 18 to 35 with Graves' hyperthyroidism. The CDR3 region has the DNA TGCAGCGTCGAACCGGGACAGGCCTATTTT. Its protein is CSVEPGQAYF.